The entry that follows covers one T cell receptor beta chain sequence. This clone occurred once. Its cognate antigen has yet to be identified. Base-call qualities are not available, and no considerably larger clone is one nucleotide away. This specimen belongs to a study of blood T cell repertoires in COVID-19 (dated by TCRdb to the early 2020s). Looking at the study overall: Samples from collaborators originated in the United States, Italy and Spain and spanned both the acute and convalescent phases of COVID-19. The material from the prospective study consisted of cDNA or gDNA derived from T cells, B-cell-depleted T cells, or PBMCs. Where available, HLA class I and class II types were taken from metadata supplied by the sample provider and were not determined by assay-based typing. Subjects who had been exposed to COVID-19, were actively infected with it, or had recovered from it provided the deeply sampled blood TCRbeta repertoires that made up the dataset. A freely available public database, intended as a resource for researchers studying the immune response to SARS-CoV-2, is where the repertoires were released. Sample metadata almost always included a de-identified subject ID, COVID-19 status, age in years and sex. Samples came from the ongoing ImmuneRACE study (first 160 participants) plus 1,254 subjects from 6 global collaborators.

TCRbeta CDR3 regions were amplified from genomic DNA using the immunoSEQ Assay, a bias-controlled multiplex PCR. The paper's processing steps were these. Nucleated cell counts per sample were estimated from amplification of reference gene primers within the assay. To quantify the absolute abundance of each unique TCRbeta CDR3 rearrangement, sequence reads were collapsed and filtered. Productive Simpson clonality was computed per sample as the square root of Simpson's diversity index over productive rearrangements. The table comes from immuneACCESS by way of TCRdb, which keeps in-frame sequences with V and J called. Part of the clones is missing from these tables; in studies checked, under half for an unresolved V gene and the rest for unknown reasons. V and J calls and clone size are as listed in that table; D and trimming were resolved from the DNA. The sample table records more than 85,000 clones; about 85% of these occur just once. The biggest ten clones account for 3.5% to 5% of the sample.

Each collaborating institution followed its own protocols to collect whole blood in K2EDTA tubes. For TCRbeta analysis, collaborators shipped samples as frozen whole blood, isolated PBMCs, or DNA extracted from either of those sample types. Here is what the overall study found, with its caveats: How much clinical and demographic metadata was included differed by source and by participant, and the metadata was provided uncurated.

The clonotype comes from a middle-aged man with acute or convalescent COVID-19. The sample consisted of peripheral blood.

The DNA reads as follows: TGTGCCAGCAGCGCTCGACAGGGTTCCTACGAGCAGTACTTC. Its protein product is CASSARQGSYEQYF. In this chain, TRBV9 is recombined with TRBJ2-7, and 7 junctional nucleotides match TRBD1. Taken from the germline V gene, the CDR1 and CDR2 loops are SGDLS and YYNGEE. V has 3 bases trimmed and J has 1 base trimmed; junction bases matching no gene number 4. The CDR3 contains 14 residues, cysteine and phenylalanine counted. Here the CDR3 DNA is all that survives: 42 bases in frame from base 1. The full variable domain, completed from the reference TRBV9 and TRBJ2-7 proteins outside the CDR3, reads DSGVTQTPKHLITATGQRVTLRCSPRSGDLSVYWYQQSLDQGLQFLIQYYNGEERAKGNILERFSAQQFPDLHSELNLSSLELGDSALYFCASSARQGSYEQYFGPGTRLTVT.